The 6 T cell receptor beta chains presented below share a single source sample, sequenced in a study of shared clonotypes between healthy human individuals. Method: immunoSEQ multiplex PCR; TCRdb's copy keeps in-frame clones and lacks some. The sample has about 490,000 clones, 81% seen once. The sequencing sample was made of PBMCs. Every receptor here comes from a woman aged 40 to 50 in good health. Some clones in this sample may be carry-over from other donors' samples.

This clone occurred a few times. The sample carries other DNA sequences with the same CDR3. The CDR3 reads CASSLGPNQPQHF. DNA for the CDR3: TGTGCCAGCAGCTTAGGCCCCAATCAGCCCCAGCATTTT. The gene calls are TRBV7-9 and TRBJ1-5; D gene unclear. The V and J ends lost 1 base and 3 bases respectively, with 4 bases between them. CDR3 length equals 13 residues. Per germline, CDR1 SEHNR and CDR2 FQNEAQ (reference sequence).

The chain recombines TRBV2 with TRBJ2-5; TRBD2 agrees at 7 bases. The CDR3 sequence is 13 residues long. CDR1 SNHLY and CDR2 FYNNEI come from the germline V gene. V lost 10 bases to trimming and J lost 2 bases; unmatched junction nucleotides: 7. The CDR3 DNA reads TGTGCCACCGCAGGGACTACACAAGAGACCCAGTACTTC. It is translated as CATAGTTQETQYF.

The CDR3 loop reads CASNLGTSGADTQYF. The CDR3 coding sequence is TGTGCCAGCAACCTGGGGACTAGCGGCGCAGATACGCAGTATTTT. This chain joins TRBV4-2 and TRBJ2-3, with TRBD2 matching 11 bases. The CDR3 covers 15 residues. Losses at the gene ends were 7 bases for V and 4 bases for J; bases not matched to a gene: 7. The germline gives CDR1 LGHNA, CDR2 YNFKEQ.

The chain links TRBV6-5 to TRBJ1-3, with D possibly being TRBD1 (5 bases). This CDR3 has 16 residues. The V and J ends lost 2 bases and 2 bases respectively, with 13 bases between them. CDR1 is MNHEY, CDR2 SVGAGI, per germline. The CDR3 DNA sequence: TGTGCCAGCAGTTACCGATCCGACAGTCCTGGAAACACCATATATTTT. Its protein product is CASSYRSDSPGNTIYF.

A remark on this clone: Being one base from a much bigger clone, this may be a read error. The J gene is TRBJ2-1, the V gene TRBV30, with no clear D. This CDR3 spans 14 amino acids. The V and J ends lost 4 bases and 1 base respectively, with 11 bases between them. The germline V gene has CDR1 GTSNPN and CDR2 SVGIG (reference sequence). CDR3 region: CAWIPEHSYNEQFF. In DNA, the CDR3 is TGTGCCTGGATACCCGAACATTCCTACAATGAGCAGTTCTTC.

V gene TRBV18 combines with J gene TRBJ2-7; D gene ambiguous. The length of the CDR3 is 13 residues. V was pared by 6 bases and J by 1 base, with 10 bases between. From germline, CDR1 is KGHSH and CDR2 LQKENI. The CDR3 loop reads CASSQTESYEQYF. The CDR3 DNA reads TGTGCCAGCTCCCAAACAGAGTCCTACGAGCAGTACTTC.